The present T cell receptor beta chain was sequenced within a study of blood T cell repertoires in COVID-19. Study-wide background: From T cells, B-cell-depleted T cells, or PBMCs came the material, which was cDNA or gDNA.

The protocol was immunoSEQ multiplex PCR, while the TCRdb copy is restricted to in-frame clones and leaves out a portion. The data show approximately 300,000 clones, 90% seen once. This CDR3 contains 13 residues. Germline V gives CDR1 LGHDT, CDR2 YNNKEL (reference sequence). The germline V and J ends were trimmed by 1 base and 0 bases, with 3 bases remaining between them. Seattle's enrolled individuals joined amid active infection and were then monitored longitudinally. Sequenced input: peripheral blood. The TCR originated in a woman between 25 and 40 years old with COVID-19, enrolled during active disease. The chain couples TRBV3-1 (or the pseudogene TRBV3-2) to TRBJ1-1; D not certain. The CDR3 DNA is TGTGCCAGCAGCCAAGTCGTGAACACTGAAGCTTTCTTT. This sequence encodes CASSQVVNTEAFF.